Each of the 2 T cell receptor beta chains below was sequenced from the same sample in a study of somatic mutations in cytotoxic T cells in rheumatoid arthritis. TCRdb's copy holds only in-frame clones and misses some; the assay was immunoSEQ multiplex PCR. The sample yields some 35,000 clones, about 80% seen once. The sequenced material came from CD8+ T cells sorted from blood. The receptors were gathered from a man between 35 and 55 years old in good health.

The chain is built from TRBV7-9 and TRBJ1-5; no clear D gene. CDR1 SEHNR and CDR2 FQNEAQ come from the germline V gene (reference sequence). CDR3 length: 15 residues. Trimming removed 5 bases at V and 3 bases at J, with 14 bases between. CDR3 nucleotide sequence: TGTGCCAGCAGCCCCGGACGGAATAACAATCAGCCCCAGCATTTT. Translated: CASSPGRNNNQPQHF.

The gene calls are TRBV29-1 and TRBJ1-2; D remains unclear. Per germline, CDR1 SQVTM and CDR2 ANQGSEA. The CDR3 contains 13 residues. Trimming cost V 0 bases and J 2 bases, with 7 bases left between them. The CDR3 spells CSVEDPDNYGYTF. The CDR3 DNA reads TGCAGCGTTGAAGATCCAGACAACTATGGCTACACCTTC.